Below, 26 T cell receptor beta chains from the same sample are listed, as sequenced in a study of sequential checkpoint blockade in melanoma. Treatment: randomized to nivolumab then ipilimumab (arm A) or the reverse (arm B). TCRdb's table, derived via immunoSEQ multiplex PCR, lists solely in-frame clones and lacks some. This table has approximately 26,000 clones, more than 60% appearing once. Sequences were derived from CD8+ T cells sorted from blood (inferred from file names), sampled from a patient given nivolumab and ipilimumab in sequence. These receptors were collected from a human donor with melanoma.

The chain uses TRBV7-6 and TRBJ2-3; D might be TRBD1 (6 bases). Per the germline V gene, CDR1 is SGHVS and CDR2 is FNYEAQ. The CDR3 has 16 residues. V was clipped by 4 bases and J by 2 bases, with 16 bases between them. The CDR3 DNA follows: TGTGCCAGCAGCTCATCTTCTGGGGGCCTCACAGATACGCAGTATTTT. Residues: CASSSSSGGLTDTQYF.

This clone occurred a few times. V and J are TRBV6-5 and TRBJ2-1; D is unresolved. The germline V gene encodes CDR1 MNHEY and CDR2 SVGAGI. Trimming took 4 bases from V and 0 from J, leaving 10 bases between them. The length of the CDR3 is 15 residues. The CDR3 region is CASSLVESSYNEQFF. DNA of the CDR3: TGTGCCAGCAGTTTGGTCGAGAGCTCCTACAATGAGCAGTTCTTC.

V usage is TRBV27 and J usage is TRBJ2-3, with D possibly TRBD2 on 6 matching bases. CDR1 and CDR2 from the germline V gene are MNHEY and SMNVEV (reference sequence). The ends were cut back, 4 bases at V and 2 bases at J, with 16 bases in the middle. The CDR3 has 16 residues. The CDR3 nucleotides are TGTGCCAGCAGTTCCAGTCCGGGACTCTACACAGATACGCAGTATTTT. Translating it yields CASSSSPGLYTDTQYF.

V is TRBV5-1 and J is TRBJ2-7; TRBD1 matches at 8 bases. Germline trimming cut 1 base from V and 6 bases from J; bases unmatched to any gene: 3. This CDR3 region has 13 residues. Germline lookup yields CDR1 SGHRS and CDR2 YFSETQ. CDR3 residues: CASSLPDRVEQYF. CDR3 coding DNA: TGCGCCAGCAGCTTGCCGGACAGGGTCGAGCAGTACTTC.

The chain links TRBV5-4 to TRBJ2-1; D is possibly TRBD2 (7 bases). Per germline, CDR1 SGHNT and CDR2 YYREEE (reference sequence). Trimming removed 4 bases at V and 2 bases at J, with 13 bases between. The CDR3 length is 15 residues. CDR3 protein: CASSHGGQTYNEQFF. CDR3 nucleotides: TGTGCCAGCAGCCACGGGGGGCAGACCTACAATGAGCAGTTCTTC.

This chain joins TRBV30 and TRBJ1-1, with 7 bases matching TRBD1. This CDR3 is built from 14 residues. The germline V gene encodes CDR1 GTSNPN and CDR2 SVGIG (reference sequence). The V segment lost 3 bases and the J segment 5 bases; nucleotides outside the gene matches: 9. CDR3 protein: CAWRIIQGRTEAFF. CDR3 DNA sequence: TGTGCCTGGAGGATCATACAGGGGCGAACTGAAGCTTTCTTT.

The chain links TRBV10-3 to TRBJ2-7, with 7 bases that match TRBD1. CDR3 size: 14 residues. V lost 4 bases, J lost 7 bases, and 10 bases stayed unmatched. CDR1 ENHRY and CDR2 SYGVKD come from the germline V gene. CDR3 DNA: TGTGCCATCAGTGGACAGGGACGCTCGAGGGAGCAGTACTTC. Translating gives CAISGQGRSREQYF.

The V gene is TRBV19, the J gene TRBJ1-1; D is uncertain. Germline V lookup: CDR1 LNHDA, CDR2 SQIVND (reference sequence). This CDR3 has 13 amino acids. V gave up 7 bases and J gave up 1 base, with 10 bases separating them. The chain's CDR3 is CASIEVGNTEAFF. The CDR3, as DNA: TGTGCCAGTATCGAGGTGGGGAACACTGAAGCTTTCTTT. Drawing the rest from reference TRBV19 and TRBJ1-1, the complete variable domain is DGGITQSPKYLFRKEGQNVTLSCEQNLNHDAMYWYRQDPGQGLRLIYYSQIVNDFQKGDIAEGYSVSREKKESFPLTVTSAQKNPTAFYLCASIEVGNTEAFFGQGTRLTVV.

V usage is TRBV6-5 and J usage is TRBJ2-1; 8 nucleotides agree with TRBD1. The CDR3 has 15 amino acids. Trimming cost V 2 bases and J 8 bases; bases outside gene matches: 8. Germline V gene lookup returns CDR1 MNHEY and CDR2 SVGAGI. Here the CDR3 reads CASSYVGQGADEQFF. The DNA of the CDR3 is TGTGCCAGCAGTTACGTAGGGCAGGGGGCTGATGAGCAGTTCTTC.

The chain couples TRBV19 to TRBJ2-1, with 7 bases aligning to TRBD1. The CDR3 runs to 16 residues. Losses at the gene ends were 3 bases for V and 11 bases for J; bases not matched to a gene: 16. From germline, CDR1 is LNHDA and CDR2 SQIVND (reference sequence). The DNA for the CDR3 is TGTGCCAGTAGTATTAATATCGACAGGGAGAGGGGAAAGCAGTTCTTC. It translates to CASSINIDRERGKQFF.

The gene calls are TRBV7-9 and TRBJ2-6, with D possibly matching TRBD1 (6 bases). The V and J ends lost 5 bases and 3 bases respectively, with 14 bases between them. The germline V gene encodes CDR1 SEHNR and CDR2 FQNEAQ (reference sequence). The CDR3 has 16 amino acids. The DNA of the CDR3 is TGTGCCAGCAGCCCACAGGGTTCGGGTGGGGCCAACGTCCTGACTTTC. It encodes CASSPQGSGGANVLTF.

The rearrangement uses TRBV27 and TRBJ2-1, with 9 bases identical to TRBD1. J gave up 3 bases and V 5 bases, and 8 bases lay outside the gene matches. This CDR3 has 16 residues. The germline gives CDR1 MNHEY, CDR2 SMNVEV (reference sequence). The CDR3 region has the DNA TGTGCCAGCAGTCTCCTCGGGACAGGGTACTACAATGAGCAGTTCTTC. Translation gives CASSLLGTGYYNEQFF.

The CDR3 DNA reads TGTGCCAGCAGTTCCCCGGGCTCCCCGGCGGGCACTGAAGCTTTCTTT. Amino acid sequence: CASSSPGSPAGTEAFF. This chain uses TRBV6-5 with TRBJ1-1; D not resolved. V was shortened by 4 bases and J by 4 bases, with 19 bases between the two germline ends. This CDR3 region has 16 residues. Germline V CDR1 and CDR2: MNHEY, SVGAGI.

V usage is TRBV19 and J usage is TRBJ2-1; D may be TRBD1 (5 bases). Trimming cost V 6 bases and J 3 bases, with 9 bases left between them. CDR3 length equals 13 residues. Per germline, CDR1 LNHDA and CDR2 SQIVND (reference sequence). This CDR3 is CASSPDNYNEQFF. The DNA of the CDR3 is TGTGCCAGTAGCCCGGACAACTACAATGAGCAGTTCTTC.

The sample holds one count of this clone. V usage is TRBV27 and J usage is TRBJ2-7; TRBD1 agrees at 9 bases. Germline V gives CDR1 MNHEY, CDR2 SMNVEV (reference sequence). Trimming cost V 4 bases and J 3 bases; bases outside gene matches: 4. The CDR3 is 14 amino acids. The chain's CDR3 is CASSCTGQGYEQYF. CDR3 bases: TGTGCCAGCAGTTGCACGGGACAGGGCTACGAGCAGTACTTC.

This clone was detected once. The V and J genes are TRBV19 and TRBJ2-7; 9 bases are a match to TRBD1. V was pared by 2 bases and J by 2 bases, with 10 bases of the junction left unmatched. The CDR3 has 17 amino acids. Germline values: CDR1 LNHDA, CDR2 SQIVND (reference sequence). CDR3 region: CASSIFSGTGNPYEQYF. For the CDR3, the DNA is TGTGCCAGTAGTATATTTTCCGGGACAGGGAATCCCTACGAGCAGTACTTC.

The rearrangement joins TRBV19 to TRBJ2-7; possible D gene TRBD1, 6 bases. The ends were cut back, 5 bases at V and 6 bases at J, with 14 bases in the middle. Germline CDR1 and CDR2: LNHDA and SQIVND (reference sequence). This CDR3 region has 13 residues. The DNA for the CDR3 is TGTGCCAGTAGTGGGGGCGCCTCCGGCGAGCAGTACTTC. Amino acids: CASSGGASGEQYF.

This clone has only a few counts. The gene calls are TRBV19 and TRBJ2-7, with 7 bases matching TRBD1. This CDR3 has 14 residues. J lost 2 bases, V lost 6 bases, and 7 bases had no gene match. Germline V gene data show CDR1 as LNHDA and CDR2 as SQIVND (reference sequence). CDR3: CASSAGTATYEQYF. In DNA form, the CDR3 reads TGTGCCAGTAGCGCCGGGACAGCAACCTACGAGCAGTACTTC. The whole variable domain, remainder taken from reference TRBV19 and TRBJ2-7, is DGGITQSPKYLFRKEGQNVTLSCEQNLNHDAMYWYRQDPGQGLRLIYYSQIVNDFQKGDIAEGYSVSREKKESFPLTVTSAQKNPTAFYLCASSAGTATYEQYFGPGTRLTVT.

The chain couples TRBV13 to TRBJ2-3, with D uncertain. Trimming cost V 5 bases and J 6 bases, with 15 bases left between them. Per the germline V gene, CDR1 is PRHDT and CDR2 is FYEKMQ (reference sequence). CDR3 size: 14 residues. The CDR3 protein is CASSPRSVGDTQYF. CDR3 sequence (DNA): TGTGCCAGCAGCCCCCGCAGCGTCGGGGATACGCAGTATTTT.

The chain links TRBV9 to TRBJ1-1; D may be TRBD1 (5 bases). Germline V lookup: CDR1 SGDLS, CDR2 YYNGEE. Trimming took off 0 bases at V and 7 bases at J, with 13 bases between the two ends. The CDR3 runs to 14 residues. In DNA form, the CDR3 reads TGTGCCAGCAGCGTAGGGGGGGACGGGGGTGAAGCTTTCTTT. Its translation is CASSVGGDGGEAFF.

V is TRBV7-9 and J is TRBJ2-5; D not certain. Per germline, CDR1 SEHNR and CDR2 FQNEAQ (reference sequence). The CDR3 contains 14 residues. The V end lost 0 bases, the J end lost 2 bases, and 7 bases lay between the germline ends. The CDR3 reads CASSLAAPQETQYF. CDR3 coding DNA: TGTGCCAGCAGCTTAGCGGCTCCTCAAGAGACCCAGTACTTC.

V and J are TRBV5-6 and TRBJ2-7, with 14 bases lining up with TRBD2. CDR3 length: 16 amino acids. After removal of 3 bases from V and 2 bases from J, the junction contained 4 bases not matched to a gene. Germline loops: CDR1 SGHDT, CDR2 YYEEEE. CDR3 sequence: CASSSGLAGDPYEQYF. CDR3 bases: TGTGCCAGCAGCTCGGGACTAGCGGGAGACCCCTACGAGCAGTACTTC.

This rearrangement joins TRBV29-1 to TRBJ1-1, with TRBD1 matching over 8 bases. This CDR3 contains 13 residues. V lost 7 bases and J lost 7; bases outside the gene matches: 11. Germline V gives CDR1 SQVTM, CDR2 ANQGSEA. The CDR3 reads CSGLTGGDREAFF. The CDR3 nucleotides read TGCAGCGGCCTAACAGGGGGGGACCGTGAAGCTTTCTTT.

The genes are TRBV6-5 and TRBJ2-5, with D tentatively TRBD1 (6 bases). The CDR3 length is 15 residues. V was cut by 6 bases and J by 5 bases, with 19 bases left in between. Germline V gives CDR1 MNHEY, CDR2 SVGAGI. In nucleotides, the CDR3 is TGTGCCAGCAGGCACACAGGGTTTTCAGGGGAGACCCAGTACTTC. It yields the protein CASRHTGFSGETQYF.

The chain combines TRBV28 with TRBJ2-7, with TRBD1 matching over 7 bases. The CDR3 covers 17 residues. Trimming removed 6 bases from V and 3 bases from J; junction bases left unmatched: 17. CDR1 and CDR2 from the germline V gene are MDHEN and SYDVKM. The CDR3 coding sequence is TGTGCCAGCAGGCCCGCTACTGACAGGGCCGCTAGCTACGAGCAGTACTTC. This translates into CASRPATDRAASYEQYF.

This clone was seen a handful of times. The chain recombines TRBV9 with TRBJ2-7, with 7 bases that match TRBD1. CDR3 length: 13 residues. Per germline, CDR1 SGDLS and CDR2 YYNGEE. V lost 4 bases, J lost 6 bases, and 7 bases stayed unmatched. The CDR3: CASSPTGDREQYF. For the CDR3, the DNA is TGTGCCAGCAGCCCCACAGGGGATCGCGAGCAGTACTTC. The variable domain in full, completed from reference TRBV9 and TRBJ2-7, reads DSGVTQTPKHLITATGQRVTLRCSPRSGDLSVYWYQQSLDQGLQFLIQYYNGEERAKGNILERFSAQQFPDLHSELNLSSLELGDSALYFCASSPTGDREQYFGPGTRLTVT.